Each of the 21 T cell receptor beta chains below was sequenced from the same sample in a study of CD8+ T cells in alopecia areata. Indicated treatment: oral pan-JAK inhibitor, 5-10 mg twice daily. cDNA reverse transcribed from extracted RNA served as the sequencing template. Libraries were prepared by immunoSEQ multiplex PCR; TCRdb keeps only in-frame clonotypes and omits some of them. Here the sample spans 150,000 to 250,000 clones, roughly three fifths being singletons. The sequences come from CD4+ T cells sorted from blood, collected at week 4, from a patient treated with tofacitinib. Receptor source: a human donor with alopecia areata.

The chain recombines TRBV6-5 with TRBJ2-5; D remains ambiguous. The CDR3 is made up of 11 amino acids. The V gene lost 6 bases and the J gene lost 2 bases, with 4 bases spanning the gap. Germline lookup yields CDR1 MNHEY and CDR2 SVGAGI. The CDR3 reads CASRPQETQYF. CDR3 bases: TGTGCCAGCAGACCGCAAGAGACCCAGTACTTC.

V usage is TRBV7-9 and J usage is TRBJ1-2; the D gene is possibly TRBD1 (6 bases). The germline gives CDR1 SEHNR, CDR2 FQNEAQ (reference sequence). Trimming removed 6 bases from V and 6 bases from J, with 8 bases in between. CDR3 size: 11 residues. CDR3 protein: CASRDSDGYTF. The CDR3, as DNA: TGTGCCAGCAGGGACAGTGATGGCTACACCTTC. Together with reference TRBV7-9 and TRBJ1-2, the CDR3 gives the full variable domain: DTGVSQNPRHKITKRGQNVTFRCDPISEHNRLYWYRQTLGQGPEFLTYFQNEAQLEKSRLLSDRFSAERPKGSFSTLEIQRTEQGDSAMYLCASRDSDGYTFGSGTRLTVV.

The chain employs TRBV29-1 and TRBJ2-7; D unresolved. Trimming left V 2 bases short and J 6 bases short, with 8 bases between. The CDR3 runs to 11 residues. CDR1 and CDR2 from the germline V gene are SQVTM and ANQGSEA. As DNA, the CDR3 is TGCAGCGTTGAAACCAGTGGCGAGCAGTACTTC. It translates to CSVETSGEQYF.

This clone was found a few times. The chain combines TRBV28 with TRBJ1-4, with 7 bases matching TRBD1. With 5 bases clipped from V and 4 bases from J, the junction kept 4 bases outside the gene matches. The CDR3 extends over 14 amino acids. In germline, CDR1 is MDHEN, CDR2 SYDVKM. The CDR3 DNA is TGTGCCAGCAGTGGGGGGACAGATAATGAAAAACTGTTTTTT. Amino acid sequence: CASSGGTDNEKLFF.

This clone was detected only a few times. The chain has TRBV7-2 and TRBJ2-7; possible D gene TRBD2, 6 bases. V was pared by 8 bases and J by 0 bases, with 11 bases between. The germline gives CDR1 SGHTA, CDR2 FQGNSA. This CDR3 is 13 amino acids long. The CDR3 DNA reads TGTGCCAGCCGGAGGGGAAGCTCCTACGAGCAGTACTTC. This encodes CASRRGSSYEQYF.

The chain joins TRBV7-2 to TRBJ2-5; D remains ambiguous. Trimming stripped 3 bases from V and 5 bases from J, with 10 bases between. Germline V gene data show CDR1 as SGHTA and CDR2 as FQGNSA. The CDR3 extends over 13 amino acids. The CDR3 DNA follows: TGTGCCAGCAGCTTTACCCGCCCTGAGACCCAGTACTTC. Encoded protein: CASSFTRPETQYF.

This clone has just a few counts. The chain recombines TRBV20-1 with TRBJ1-1, with D perhaps matching TRBD1 (5 bases). Per germline, CDR1 DFQATT and CDR2 SNEGSKA (reference sequence). CDR3 size: 11 residues. Trimming took off 6 bases at V and 6 bases at J, with 11 bases between the two ends. The CDR3 protein is CSALWGPEAFF. In DNA, the CDR3 is TGCAGTGCCCTCTGGGGACCTGAAGCTTTCTTT.

This chain uses TRBV5-1 with TRBJ2-2; 9 positions match TRBD1. This CDR3 comprises 16 residues. Germline trimming cut 4 bases from V and 4 bases from J; bases unmatched to any gene: 8. CDR1 and CDR2 from the germline V gene are SGHRS and YFSETQ. CDR3 nucleotides: TGCGCCAGCAGCCCGGGACAGGGTTCGGGCACCGGGGAGCTGTTTTTT. Residues: CASSPGQGSGTGELFF.

This clone was counted only a few times. This chain uses TRBV5-1 with TRBJ1-1; no definite D call. The CDR3 loop spans 11 amino acids. V shed 4 bases and J shed 2 bases, with 3 bases lying between them. CDR1 is SGHRS, CDR2 YFSETQ, per germline. The CDR3 region is CASSGNTEAFF. CDR3 coding DNA: TGCGCCAGCAGCGGAAACACTGAAGCTTTCTTT.

This chain connects TRBV4-3 to TRBJ2-5, with a weak D call TRBD2 (5 bases). The V end was cut by 0 bases, the J end by 4 bases, with 9 bases between. The CDR3 has 14 amino acids. The V gene's germline CDR1 is LGHNA and CDR2 YSLEER. DNA of the CDR3: TGCGCCAGCAGCCAAGAACTAGAGGGAGAGACCCAGTACTTC. Amino acid sequence: CASSQELEGETQYF.

J is TRBJ1-1 and V is TRBV30, with unresolved D. The V gene lost 6 bases and the J gene lost 1 base, with 9 bases spanning the gap. This CDR3 has 12 amino acids. Germline CDR1 and CDR2: GTSNPN and SVGIG (reference sequence). CDR3 residues: CACQTWNTEAFF. Here the CDR3 DNA reads TGTGCCTGCCAGACCTGGAACACTGAAGCTTTCTTT. The whole variable domain, filled in from reference TRBV30 and TRBJ1-1, reads SQTIHQWPATLVQPVGSPLSLECTVEGTSNPNLYWYRQAAGRGLQLLFYSVGIGQISSEVPQNLSASRPQDRQFILSSKKLLLSDSGFYLCACQTWNTEAFFGQGTRLTVV.

The chain links TRBV30 to TRBJ2-2; D not certain. V lost 1 base, J lost 5 bases, and 2 bases lay in between. Germline loops: CDR1 GTSNPN, CDR2 SVGIG (reference sequence). The CDR3 runs to 11 residues. The CDR3 bases are TGTGCCTGGAGTGAGACCGGGGAGCTGTTTTTT. Protein product: CAWSETGELFF. The whole variable domain, remainder taken from reference TRBV30 and TRBJ2-2, is SQTIHQWPATLVQPVGSPLSLECTVEGTSNPNLYWYRQAAGRGLQLLFYSVGIGQISSEVPQNLSASRPQDRQFILSSKKLLLSDSGFYLCAWSETGELFFGEGSRLTVL.

This sequence joins TRBV27 and TRBJ2-1, with 8 bases fitting TRBD1. Trimming cost V 5 bases and J 3 bases; bases outside gene matches: 3. This CDR3 is 14 amino acids long. In germline, CDR1 is MNHEY, CDR2 SMNVEV (reference sequence). CDR3 amino acids: CASSLGQVYNEQFF. The CDR3 nucleotides read TGTGCCAGCAGTCTGGGACAGGTCTACAATGAGCAGTTCTTC.

The chain is built from TRBV27 and TRBJ2-2; no reliable D call. Trimming cost V 11 bases and J 0 bases, with 7 bases left between them. The CDR3 runs 12 residues. Germline CDR1 reads MNHEY; CDR2 reads SMNVEV (reference sequence). In DNA form, the CDR3 reads TGTGCCGGCCGGGCGAACACCGGGGAGCTGTTTTTT. Protein sequence: CAGRANTGELFF.

The rearrangement links TRBV30 to TRBJ1-2; 9 nucleotides match TRBD1. From germline, CDR1 is GTSNPN and CDR2 SVGIG (reference sequence). The V gene end was trimmed by 2 bases and the J gene end by 7 bases; junction bases not matched to a gene: 5. The CDR3 loop spans 13 amino acids. CDR3 region: CAWSTGQGIGYTF. CDR3 in DNA: TGTGCCTGGAGTACCGGACAGGGGATTGGCTACACCTTC.

The chain is built from TRBV29-1 and TRBJ1-1, with D perhaps TRBD1 (6 bases). Trimming left V 7 bases short and J 1 base short, with 16 bases between. CDR1 and CDR2 from the germline V gene are SQVTM and ANQGSEA. The CDR3 consists of 14 residues. The CDR3: CSAVDRLSNTEAFF. The CDR3 bases are TGCAGCGCTGTCGACAGGTTATCGAACACTGAAGCTTTCTTT.

This rearrangement joins TRBV29-1 to TRBJ2-2, with 7 bases matching TRBD1. Per the germline V gene, CDR1 is SQVTM and CDR2 is ANQGSEA. V was pared by 7 bases and J by 5 bases, with 4 bases of the junction left unmatched. CDR3 length equals 12 residues. Here the CDR3 DNA reads TGCAGCGGACAGGGTGGAACCGGGGAGCTGTTTTTT. Translation: CSGQGGTGELFF.

The chain has TRBV20-1 and TRBJ2-5; unclear D gene. CDR1 DFQATT and CDR2 SNEGSKA come from the germline V gene (reference sequence). There are 11 residues in the CDR3. Trimming cost V 5 bases and J 4 bases, with 8 bases left between them. The CDR3, as DNA: TGCAGTGCTTGGTGGGGAGAGACCCAGTACTTC. It is translated as CSAWWGETQYF.

The V call is TRBV18, the J call TRBJ1-5; possible D gene TRBD1, 5 bases. CDR1 KGHSH and CDR2 LQKENI come from the germline V gene. The CDR3 contains 15 residues. V lost 1 base to trimming and J lost 5 bases, with 12 bases between them. The CDR3 nucleotides are TGTGCCAGCTCACCACTGCAGGGTCGGGATCAGCCCCAGCATTTT. It codes for CASSPLQGRDQPQHF.

The chain combines TRBV5-1 with TRBJ2-1; unclear D gene. The V end was cut by 6 bases, the J end by 7 bases, with 14 bases between. The germline gives CDR1 SGHRS, CDR2 YFSETQ. CDR3 length: 13 amino acids. Here the CDR3 DNA reads TGCGCCAGCACCTCTGGCATGGGGAATGAGCAGTTCTTC. Amino acids: CASTSGMGNEQFF. The whole variable domain, remainder taken from reference TRBV5-1 and TRBJ2-1, is KAGVTQTPRYLIKTRGQQVTLSCSPISGHRSVSWYQQTPGQGLQFLFEYFSETQRNKGNFPGRFSGRQFSNSRSEMNVSTLELGDSALYLCASTSGMGNEQFFGPGTRLTVL.

The chain is built from TRBV20-1 and TRBJ1-4; D call uncertain. V was cut by 5 bases and J by 8 bases, with 9 bases left in between. The CDR3 consists of 11 residues. Germline V gene data show CDR1 as DFQATT and CDR2 as SNEGSKA (reference sequence). The CDR3 protein is CSAPRGEKLFF. The CDR3 DNA reads as TGCAGTGCTCCTCGAGGGGAAAAACTGTTTTTT.